The source of this T cell receptor (beta chain) is a study of cytomegalovirus exposure and HLA in healthy donors. Broader study findings: The listing of fewer than 200 TCR beta chains classed them as cytomegalovirus-associated.

A word on this clone: What it recognizes is unknown.

The PCR made use of 60 Vbeta and 13 Jbeta primers. Here immunoSEQ multiplex PCR was the method, and the copy in TCRdb shows in-frame clones only, minus some. The table records some 190,000 clones, just under 80% of them present only once. Unmatched junction bases numbered 15, after V lost 1 base and J lost 6 bases. This CDR3 contains 20 residues. CDR1 and CDR2 (germline): MNHEY, SMNVEV (reference sequence). The chain recombines TRBV27 with TRBJ2-2, with 12 bases matching TRBD1. Sequenced material: PBMCs. The receptor was derived from a female donor in good health and CMV-seronegative. The DNA of the CDR3 is TGTGCCAGCAGTTTATATTCATGGGACAGGGGGCACCGGGGGGCCGGGGAGCTGTTTTTT. Its translation is CASSLYSWDRGHRGAGELFF.